The 21 T cell receptor beta chains listed next were all sequenced from one sample in a study of a mutant IDH1 vaccine in newly diagnosed glioma. The assay was immunoSEQ multiplex PCR, and TCRdb's table has in-frame clones only and misses some. Of about 60,000 clones listed, less than 85% are singletons. Their antigens are not known. Documented time point: week 11, during vaccination. Vaccination comprised doses that each held 300 ug of mutant IDH1 20-mer peptide, plus topical imiquimod. This material consisted of PBMCs, taken from a glioma patient whose treatment included an IDH1 peptide vaccine. The receptors here all came from a man in his thirties or forties with glioma.

The rearrangement uses TRBV2 and TRBJ2-2; D is ambiguous. Germline V gives CDR1 SNHLY, CDR2 FYNNEI. Trimming cost V 1 base and J 0 bases, with 6 bases left between them. CDR3 length: 15 amino acids. Here the CDR3 DNA reads TGTGCCAGCAGTGAAGGGGCTCCGAACACCGGGGAGCTGTTTTTT. This gives the protein CASSEGAPNTGELFF.

The chain links TRBV19 to TRBJ1-1; D ambiguous. Trimming cost V 4 bases and J 8 bases, with 8 bases left between them. Germline V gene sequence: CDR1 LNHDA, CDR2 SQIVND (reference sequence). The CDR3 extends over 11 amino acids. CDR3 sequence reads: CASSKAVEAFF. The CDR3 region has the DNA TGTGCCAGTAGTAAGGCAGTCGAAGCTTTCTTT.

V is TRBV28 and J is TRBJ2-7; D possibly corresponds to TRBD1 (5 bases). CDR1 is MDHEN and CDR2 is SYDVKM in the germline V gene. The CDR3 consists of 10 residues. Trimming left V 6 bases short and J 13 bases short, with 13 bases between. CDR3 sequence: CASSHLRAYF. As DNA, the CDR3 is TGTGCCAGCAGCCACCTCAGGGCCTACTTC.

The chain links TRBV30 to TRBJ2-5; D remains unclear. The germline V gene encodes CDR1 GTSNPN and CDR2 SVGIG (reference sequence). This CDR3 comprises 12 residues. Trimming took off 1 base at V and 4 bases at J, with 7 bases between the two ends. The CDR3 bases are TGTGCCTGGAGTGCCTCGATAGAGACCCAGTACTTC. Protein: CAWSASIETQYF.

CDR3 residues: CAWSVGGRLPQYF. CDR3 nucleotide sequence: TGTGCCTGGAGTGTAGGCGGCCGCCTTCCGCAGTATTTT. V is TRBV30 and J is TRBJ2-3; the D is unclear. V lost 0 bases to trimming and J lost 10 bases, with 14 bases between them. The germline CDR1 and CDR2 sequences are GTSNPN and SVGIG (reference sequence). CDR3 length equals 13 residues.

The chain employs TRBV28 and TRBJ1-5; D may be TRBD1 (6 bases). CDR1 MDHEN and CDR2 SYDVKM come from the germline V gene. This CDR3 contains 14 residues. The V end lost 6 bases, the J end lost 6 bases, and 15 bases lay between the germline ends. CDR3 residues: CASSLGGRGQPQHF. In nucleotides, the CDR3 is TGTGCCAGCAGCCTGGGGGGGCGAGGTCAGCCCCAGCATTTT.

The V gene is TRBV11-2, the J gene TRBJ1-6; D is ambiguous. The V gene's germline CDR1 is SGHAT and CDR2 FQNNGV. Deletions cut 3 bases from V and 7 bases from J, with 1 base between. This CDR3 contains 11 residues. The CDR3 loop is CASSLNSPLHF. DNA of the CDR3: TGTGCCAGCAGCTTGAATTCACCCCTCCACTTT.

The chain uses TRBV7-9 and TRBJ2-3; D is possibly TRBD2 (5 bases). The CDR3 is 14 amino acids. CDR1 is SEHNR, CDR2 FQNEAQ, per germline (reference sequence). Between the trimmed V and J ends, which lost 1 base and 4 bases, there was a span of 9 bases. CDR3 in amino acids: CASSLGASPDTQYF. The CDR3, as DNA: TGTGCCAGCAGCTTAGGGGCTAGCCCAGATACGCAGTATTTT.

This clone was counted once. The chain carries TRBV7-9 and TRBJ2-1, with D perhaps TRBD1 (5 bases). V dropped 0 bases and J dropped 8 bases, with 8 bases sitting between them. The CDR3 extends over 13 amino acids. Germline CDR1 is SEHNR and CDR2 is FQNEAQ (reference sequence). The CDR3 DNA is TGTGCCAGCAGCTTAGCAGGGGTAGATGAGCAGTTCTTC. This encodes CASSLAGVDEQFF.

The chain carries TRBV5-8 and TRBJ1-2, with D possibly being TRBD1 (5 bases). The CDR3 runs 16 residues. V was trimmed by 1 base and J by 12 bases, leaving 25 bases between them. The germline V gene has CDR1 SGHTS and CDR2 YDEGEE. The DNA of the CDR3 is TGTGCCAGCAGCTTGTACCGTTCAACGGGGCCTCGGCAACACACCTTC. This encodes CASSLYRSTGPRQHTF.

This chain joins TRBV29-1 and TRBJ2-2; tentatively, D is TRBD1 or TRBD2 (5 bases each). Per germline, CDR1 SQVTM and CDR2 ANQGSEA. The ends were cut back, 6 bases at V and 0 bases at J, with 8 bases in the middle. CDR3 size: 13 residues. CDR3 amino acids: CSVKGPNTGELFF. The CDR3 DNA follows: TGCAGCGTCAAGGGACCGAACACCGGGGAGCTGTTTTTT.

The genes are TRBV5-1 and TRBJ2-1; no reliable D call. Germline CDR1 SGHRS, CDR2 YFSETQ. The ends were cut back, 0 bases at V and 6 bases at J, with 13 bases in the middle. The CDR3 extends over 15 amino acids. CDR3 in amino acids: CASSLAEGPLNEQFF. CDR3 coding DNA: TGCGCCAGCAGCTTGGCTGAAGGGCCGCTCAATGAGCAGTTCTTC.

The genes are TRBV6-5 and TRBJ2-3, with D perhaps matching TRBD2 (6 bases). There are 14 residues in the CDR3. Trimming removed 4 bases from V and 2 bases from J, with 10 bases in between. The germline V gene encodes CDR1 MNHEY and CDR2 SVGAGI. The CDR3 loop reads CASSSRTTTDTQYF. The CDR3 DNA is TGTGCCAGCAGTTCCAGGACTACCACAGATACGCAGTATTTT.

The rearrangement joins TRBV30 to TRBJ2-1; D remains ambiguous. Deletions cut 0 bases from V and 7 bases from J, with 13 bases between. Germline lookup yields CDR1 GTSNPN and CDR2 SVGIG (reference sequence). The CDR3 has 14 residues. The CDR3 here is CAWSVSSLGNEQFF. Here the CDR3 DNA reads TGTGCCTGGAGTGTAAGCAGCCTGGGGAATGAGCAGTTCTTC.

The V gene is TRBV7-2, the J gene TRBJ1-2, with D uncertain. The CDR3 contains 12 residues. V shed 5 bases and J shed 8 bases, with 12 bases lying between them. Germline CDR1 SGHTA, CDR2 FQGNSA. The CDR3 region is CASSTLSKGYTF. CDR3 bases: TGTGCCAGCAGCACACTGTCGAAGGGCTACACCTTC.

The J gene is TRBJ2-5, the V gene TRBV7-2; D assignment may be TRBD1 or TRBD2 (5 bases each). The V gene's germline CDR1 is SGHTA and CDR2 FQGNSA. Deletions cut 8 bases from V and 1 base from J, with 17 bases between. This CDR3 comprises 15 residues. The CDR3 protein is CASGNVGAFQETQYF. CDR3 nucleotides: TGTGCCAGCGGGAATGTCGGGGCTTTCCAAGAGACCCAGTACTTC.

The CDR3 protein is CASSSQQGIKNIQYF. CDR3 bases: TGTGCCAGCAGCTCGCAACAGGGGATCAAAAACATTCAGTACTTC. The chain recombines TRBV7-2 with TRBJ2-4, with 7 bases fitting TRBD1. CDR3 length equals 15 residues. With 4 bases clipped from V and 3 bases from J, the junction kept 6 bases outside the gene matches. Germline assignment: CDR1 SGHTA and CDR2 FQGNSA.

Concerning this clone itself: One end of the junction varies from germline; a read error may be responsible. Other DNA sequences from this sample encode an identical CDR3 as well. This CDR3 reads CASSQNGPNNEQFF. DNA of the CDR3: TGTGCCAGCTCACAGAATGGACCCAACAACGAGCAGTTCTTC. This rearrangement joins TRBV18 to TRBJ2-1, with unresolved D. Germline V gives CDR1 KGHSH, CDR2 LQKENI. The length of the CDR3 is 14 residues.

The gene calls are TRBV10-3 and TRBJ1-1; TRBD1 might be the D (5 bases). The CDR3 covers 13 residues. Looked up from germline, CDR1 is ENHRY and CDR2 is SYGVKD. Trimming left V 10 bases short and J 3 bases short, with 15 bases between. This chain's CDR3 is CASTDKGDTEAFF. CDR3 coding DNA: TGTGCCAGCACTGACAAAGGGGACACTGAAGCTTTCTTT.

This clone was seen only once. The chain couples TRBV9 to TRBJ2-1, with 9 nucleotides matching TRBD2. CDR1 is SGDLS and CDR2 is YYNGEE in the germline V gene. CDR3 length equals 15 residues. The V segment lost 3 bases and the J segment 2 bases; nucleotides outside the gene matches: 3. The CDR3 loop is CASSGSGRPYNEQFF. The DNA for the CDR3 is TGTGCCAGCAGCGGAAGCGGGAGGCCCTACAATGAGCAGTTCTTC.

This clone has a handful of counts. CDR3 residues: CASSLQGRTEAFF. CDR3 in DNA: TGTGCCAGCAGTTTACAGGGGAGGACTGAAGCTTTCTTT. V gene TRBV27 combines with J gene TRBJ1-1, with D tentatively TRBD1 (6 bases). This CDR3 comprises 13 residues. Germline V gene lookup returns CDR1 MNHEY and CDR2 SMNVEV (reference sequence). Trimming shortened V by 2 bases and J by 5 bases, and 9 bases separated the two germline ends.